The text below deals with one T cell receptor beta chain. The record originates from a study of control samples from healthy donors and cancer patients. TCRdb's table, derived via immunoSEQ multiplex PCR, lists solely in-frame clones and lacks some. The sample shows tens of thousands of clones, around 92% of them seen only once. Sequences were obtained from blood. This TCR was recovered from a man aged 45 to 65 in good health.

The CDR3 loop reads CASRSVGQGAGKLFF. DNA of the CDR3: TGCGCCAGCAGATCGGTGGGCCAGGGGGCGGGAAAACTGTTTTTT. This chain links TRBV5-1 with TRBJ1-4, with TRBD1 identical over 8 bases. The CDR3 consists of 15 residues. The germline V gene has CDR1 SGHRS and CDR2 YFSETQ. The J segment lost 10 bases and the V segment lost 5 bases, leaving 13 bases of the junction unmatched.